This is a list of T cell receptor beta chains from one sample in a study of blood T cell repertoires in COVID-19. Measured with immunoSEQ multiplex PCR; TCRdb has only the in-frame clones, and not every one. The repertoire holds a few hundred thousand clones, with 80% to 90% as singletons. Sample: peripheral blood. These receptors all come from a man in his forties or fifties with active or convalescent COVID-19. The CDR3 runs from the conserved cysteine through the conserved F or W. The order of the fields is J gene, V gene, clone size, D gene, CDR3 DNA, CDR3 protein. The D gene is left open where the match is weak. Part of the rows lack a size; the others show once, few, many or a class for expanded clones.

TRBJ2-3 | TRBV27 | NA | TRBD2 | TGTGCCAGCAGTTGGGCGGGGGGGCCGACAGATACGCAGTATTTT | CASSWAGGPTDTQYF
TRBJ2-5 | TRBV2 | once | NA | TGTGCCAGCAGGGGCTACTCCCCAGAGACCCAGTACTTC | CASRGYSPETQYF
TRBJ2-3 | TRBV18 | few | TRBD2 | TGTGCCAGCTCCCCCCGGACTAGCGGGAGGGCAGATACGCAGTATTTT | CASSPRTSGRADTQYF
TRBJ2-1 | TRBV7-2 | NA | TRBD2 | TGTGCCAGCAGCTTAAAGGAAGCGGGGTACAATGAGCAGTTCTTC | CASSLKEAGYNEQFF
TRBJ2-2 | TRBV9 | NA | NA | TGTGCCAGCAGCATTCCAACCGGGGAGCTGTTTTTT | CASSIPTGELFF
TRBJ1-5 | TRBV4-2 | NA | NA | TGTGCCAGCAGCCAAGATGACAGGTTCAATCAGCCCCAGCATTTT | CASSQDDRFNQPQHF
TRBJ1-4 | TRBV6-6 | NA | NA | TGTGCCAGCAGTCCCAGGGGCCCCCATGCAACTAATGAAAAACTGTTTTTT | CASSPRGPHATNEKLFF
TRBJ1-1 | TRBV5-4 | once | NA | TGTGCCAGCGAGGGGAGGGGGGACACTGAAGCTTTCTTT | CASEGRGDTEAFF
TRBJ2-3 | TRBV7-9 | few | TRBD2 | TGTGCCAGCGGGGGGGGCACAGATACGCAGTATTTT | CASGGGTDTQYF
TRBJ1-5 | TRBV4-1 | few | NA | TGCGCCAGCAGCCAAACAAAACCCGGAACGCGGCAGCCCCAGCATTTT | CASSQTKPGTRQPQHF
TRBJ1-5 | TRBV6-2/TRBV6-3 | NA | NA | TGTGCCAGCAGTTGGACAGTCAATCAGCCCCAGCATTTT | CASSWTVNQPQHF
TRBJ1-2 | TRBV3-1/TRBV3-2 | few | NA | TGTGCCAGCAGCCAAGCAGGGGTCCGCTATGGCTACACCTTC | CASSQAGVRYGYTF
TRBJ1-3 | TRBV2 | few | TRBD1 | TGTGCCAGCAGTTGGTCCCGGGACAGGGGGGAAGGAAACACCATATATTTT | CASSWSRDRGEGNTIYF
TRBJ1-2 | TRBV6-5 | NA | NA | TGTGCCAGCAGCGTCGACTCTAACTATGGCTACACCTTC | CASSVDSNYGYTF
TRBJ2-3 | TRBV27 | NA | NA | TGTGCCAGCAGTTTGGGCAGGGCGGGCACAGATACGCAGTATTTT | CASSLGRAGTDTQYF
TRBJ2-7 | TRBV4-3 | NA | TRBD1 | TGCGCCAGCAGCCAAGGTAGGGGACAGGGACCCGTTTACGAGCAGTACTTC | CASSQGRGQGPVYEQYF
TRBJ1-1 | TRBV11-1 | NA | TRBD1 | TGTGCCAGCAGCTGGGAGGACAGGGTGAACACTGAAGCTTTCTTT | CASSWEDRVNTEAFF
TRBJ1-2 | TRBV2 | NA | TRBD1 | TGTGCCAGCAGTGAGGGGACAGGGGGCAGGGGCTACACCTTC | CASSEGTGGRGYTF
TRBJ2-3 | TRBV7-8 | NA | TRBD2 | TGTGCCAGCAGCCCCCTTACCCTAGCGGGAGGGGATACGCAGTATTTT | CASSPLTLAGGDTQYF
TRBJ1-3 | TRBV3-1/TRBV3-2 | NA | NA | TGTGCCAGCAGTCGTGAGGGCACCATATATTTT | CASSREGTIYF
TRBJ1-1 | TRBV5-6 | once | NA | TGTGCCAGCAGCTTCTGGAGGAACTCTAACACTGAAGCTTTCTTT | CASSFWRNSNTEAFF
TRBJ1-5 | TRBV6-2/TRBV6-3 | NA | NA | TGTGCCAGCAGTTACTCGACGGCAGGCTACAATCAGCCCCAGCATTTT | CASSYSTAGYNQPQHF